This entry features one TCR beta chain sequence. Method: immunoSEQ multiplex PCR; TCRdb's copy keeps in-frame clones and lacks some. The data show about 250,000 clones, 80% to 90% seen once. J lost 7 bases, V lost 1 base, and 2 bases had no gene match. CDR1 is MGHRA and CDR2 is YSYEKL in the germline V gene. The CDR3 consists of 15 residues. This entry comes from a study of blood T cell repertoires in COVID-19. Study-wide context: Sample material is recorded as cDNA or gDNA derived from T cells, B-cell-depleted T cells, or PBMCs.

This rearrangement joins TRBV4-1 to TRBJ1-6, with 9 positions matching TRBD1. This sequence was found in a man aged 80 or over with acute or convalescent COVID-19. Sequenced material: peripheral blood. The CDR3 DNA is TGCGCCAGCAGCCAAGCCGGGACAGGGAATTCACCCCTCCACTTT. Residues: CASSQAGTGNSPLHF.